Listed below are T cell receptor beta chains from one sample, sequenced in a study of metastatic and nonmetastatic thyroid tumors. TCRdb re-clonotyped the PCR reads through MiXCR. The sample includes approximately 41,000 clones, approximately 28% of them seen just once. The specimen was blood. The receptors come from a male donor with papillary thyroid cancer or a benign thyroid nodule (not recorded which). Some clones in this sample may be carry-over from other donors' samples. CDR3s include the opening cysteine and the closing phenylalanine or tryptophan. Each record gives: J gene, clone size, D gene, V gene, CDR3 DNA, CDR3 protein. The D gene is left open where the match is weak. Clone sizes are given selectively: once, few, many, or a class where the clone is expanded.

J gene: TRBJ2-1; clone size: few; D gene: NA; V gene: TRBV11-3; CDR3 DNA: TGTGCCAGCAGTGGCGTCCGTAGGGACAATGAGCAGTTCTTC; CDR3 protein: CASSGVRRDNEQFF
J gene: TRBJ1-2; clone size: NA; D gene: NA; V gene: TRBV30; CDR3 DNA: TGTGCCTGGAGCCCCGTAGACCGGGATGGCTACACCTTC; CDR3 protein: CAWSPVDRDGYTF
J gene: TRBJ2-7; clone size: NA; D gene: NA; V gene: TRBV6-1; CDR3 DNA: TGTGCCAGCAGCGGAAGCTCCAGACCAGGCCAAGGAGAGCAGTACTTC; CDR3 protein: CASSGSSRPGQGEQYF
J gene: TRBJ1-6; clone size: few; D gene: NA; V gene: TRBV20-1; CDR3 DNA: TGCGCTCCCTGGTCAGACTATAATTCACCCCTCCACTTT; CDR3 protein: CAPWSDYNSPLHF
J gene: TRBJ1-1; clone size: many; D gene: NA; V gene: TRBV3-1; CDR3 DNA: TGTGCCAGCAGCCAAGAGGGGAAGGGGTACATGAACACTGAAGCTTTCTTT; CDR3 protein: CASSQEGKGYMNTEAFF
J gene: TRBJ1-1; clone size: NA; D gene: NA; V gene: TRBV6-1; CDR3 DNA: TGTGCCAGCATCCGGCAGACTGAAGCTTTCTTT; CDR3 protein: CASIRQTEAFF
J gene: TRBJ2-1; clone size: NA; D gene: TRBD2; V gene: TRBV27; CDR3 DNA: TGTGCCAGCAGTTTAACGAGACTAGCGACGTACAATGAGCAGTTCTTC; CDR3 protein: CASSLTRLATYNEQFF
J gene: TRBJ2-5; clone size: NA; D gene: NA; V gene: TRBV20-1; CDR3 DNA: TGCAGTGCTGGCCGCTCACAACGGGTTCAAGAGAACCAGTACTTC; CDR3 protein: CSAGRSQRVQENQYF
J gene: TRBJ2-7; clone size: many; D gene: NA; V gene: TRBV20-1; CDR3 DNA: TGCAGTGCTAGAGACGCCCCCGAGCAGTACTTC; CDR3 protein: CSARDAPEQYF
J gene: TRBJ2-7; clone size: NA; D gene: NA; V gene: TRBV28; CDR3 DNA: TGTGCCAGCAGCCCCCCCCCGGGGGACTACGAGCAGTACTTC; CDR3 protein: CASSPPPGDYEQYF
J gene: TRBJ2-7; clone size: many; D gene: NA; V gene: TRBV5-4; CDR3 DNA: TGTGCCAGCAGCTCCTCCGGGACGGACCCCTTTGAGCAGTACTTC; CDR3 protein: CASSSSGTDPFEQYF
J gene: TRBJ2-7; clone size: many; D gene: TRBD1; V gene: TRBV6-1; CDR3 DNA: TGTGCCAGCAGTTTCATCGGGACAGACTTATACGAGCAGTACTTC; CDR3 protein: CASSFIGTDLYEQYF
J gene: TRBJ1-2; clone size: many; D gene: TRBD1; V gene: TRBV7-2; CDR3 DNA: TGTGCCAGCGGCCCCGGGACAGGGTTCTATGGCTACACCTTC; CDR3 protein: CASGPGTGFYGYTF
J gene: TRBJ2-2; clone size: many; D gene: TRBD2; V gene: TRBV7-7; CDR3 DNA: TGTGCTAGCAGCTTGCGGGAGGATGGCGGGGAGCTGTTTTTT; CDR3 protein: CASSLREDGGELFF
J gene: TRBJ1-2; clone size: NA; D gene: NA; V gene: TRBV7-8; CDR3 DNA: TGTGCCAGCAGCCCTCAGCGGGATGGCAGTGGCTACACCTTC; CDR3 protein: CASSPQRDGSGYTF
J gene: TRBJ2-1; clone size: NA; D gene: NA; V gene: TRBV11-1; CDR3 DNA: TGTGACAGCAGCGCAAGGAGCGGTCCACGCTTCAATGAGCAGTTCTTC; CDR3 protein: CDSSARSGPRFNEQFF
J gene: TRBJ1-2; clone size: NA; D gene: TRBD1; V gene: TRBV2; CDR3 DNA: TGTGACTGCAGGGACAGGGGTCCCGTATCTGGCTACACCTTC; CDR3 protein: CDCRDRGPVSGYTF
J gene: TRBJ1-2; clone size: NA; D gene: NA; V gene: TRBV20-1; CDR3 DNA: TGCAGTGCGGCATTATCTGACTATGGCTACACCTTC; CDR3 protein: CSAALSDYGYTF
J gene: TRBJ1-5; clone size: many; D gene: NA; V gene: TRBV12-3/TRBV12-4; CDR3 DNA: TGTGCCAGCAGTTTACGGGTCGAGGGGGGGCCGAAGCAGCCCCAGCATTTT; CDR3 protein: CASSLRVEGGPKQPQHF
J gene: TRBJ1-6; clone size: NA; D gene: NA; V gene: TRBV18; CDR3 DNA: TGTGCCAGCTCACCCCTCGCAGGGGATTCACCCCTCCACTTT; CDR3 protein: CASSPLAGDSPLHF
J gene: TRBJ2-3; clone size: NA; D gene: NA; V gene: TRBV10-3; CDR3 DNA: TGTGCCATCACTGCAGGATACACAGATACACAGTATTTT; CDR3 protein: CAITAGYTDTQYF
J gene: TRBJ1-1; clone size: many; D gene: NA; V gene: TRBV7-3; CDR3 DNA: TGTGCCAGCAGCTGGGGGGGACGGGACACTGAAGCTTTCTTT; CDR3 protein: CASSWGGRDTEAFF
J gene: TRBJ2-5; clone size: many; D gene: TRBD2; V gene: TRBV18; CDR3 DNA: TGTGCCAGCTCCCCAATGGGGGGGCAAGAGACCCAGTACTTC; CDR3 protein: CASSPMGGQETQYF
J gene: TRBJ2-5; clone size: many; D gene: NA; V gene: TRBV3-1; CDR3 DNA: TGTGCCAGCAGCCAAGATCAAATGCGTGCGGAGACCCAGTACTTC; CDR3 protein: CASSQDQMRAETQYF
J gene: TRBJ1-2; clone size: many; D gene: NA; V gene: TRBV30; CDR3 DNA: TGTGCCTGGAGTGTAAATCTTAACTATGGCTACACCTTC; CDR3 protein: CAWSVNLNYGYTF
J gene: TRBJ2-1; clone size: NA; D gene: NA; V gene: TRBV7-3; CDR3 DNA: TGTGCCAGCAGCTTAATAGGGACACCAACGGGCAATGAGCAGTTCTTC; CDR3 protein: CASSLIGTPTGNEQFF
J gene: TRBJ2-1; clone size: once; D gene: NA; V gene: TRBV4-3; CDR3 DNA: TGCGCCAGCAGCCAAGGTGAAAATGAGCAGTTCTTC; CDR3 protein: CASSQGENEQFF
J gene: TRBJ2-2; clone size: many; D gene: TRBD2; V gene: TRBV28; CDR3 DNA: TGTGCCAGCAGTATCGGGACTACGAACACCGGGGAGCTGTTTTTT; CDR3 protein: CASSIGTTNTGELFF
J gene: TRBJ1-4; clone size: many; D gene: TRBD1; V gene: TRBV5-1; CDR3 DNA: TGCGCCAGCAGTTATCTCGGACAGGGGGAAAAACTGTTTTTT; CDR3 protein: CASSYLGQGEKLFF
J gene: TRBJ1-2; clone size: NA; D gene: TRBD1; V gene: TRBV3-1; CDR3 DNA: TGTGCCAGCATCCATGATGACAGGGTATTTTCCACCTTC; CDR3 protein: CASIHDDRVFSTF
J gene: TRBJ2-1; clone size: many; D gene: NA; V gene: TRBV13; CDR3 DNA: TGTGCCAGCAGCTCGAAACTAACCAGGGGCACGCGATCCTACAATGAGCAGTTCTTC; CDR3 protein: CASSSKLTRGTRSYNEQFF
J gene: TRBJ2-2; clone size: NA; D gene: NA; V gene: TRBV4-1; CDR3 DNA: TGCGCCTGCAGCCTCCCCGCGGACAGGAACACCGGGGAGCTGTTTTTT; CDR3 protein: CACSLPADRNTGELFF
J gene: TRBJ2-7; clone size: NA; D gene: NA; V gene: TRBV3-1; CDR3 DNA: TGTGCCAGCAGCCAAGGAGGAGGGACTCCCTACGAGCAGTACTTC; CDR3 protein: CASSQGGGTPYEQYF
J gene: TRBJ2-7; clone size: few; D gene: TRBD2; V gene: TRBV20-1; CDR3 DNA: TGCAGTGCTAGAGATAAGGCTAGCGGGAGTGTTCCGTACTTC; CDR3 protein: CSARDKASGSVPYF
J gene: TRBJ1-1; clone size: NA; D gene: TRBD1; V gene: TRBV12-3/TRBV12-4; CDR3 DNA: TGTGCCAGCAGTTTAGGGACAGGGAACACTGAAGCTTTCTTT; CDR3 protein: CASSLGTGNTEAFF
J gene: TRBJ1-5; clone size: NA; D gene: NA; V gene: TRBV20-1; CDR3 DNA: TGCAGTGCTAGAGAGGGGGGCGGGGCCAGGGGTCAGCCCCAGCATTTT; CDR3 protein: CSAREGGGARGQPQHF
J gene: TRBJ1-4; clone size: many; D gene: TRBD1; V gene: TRBV24-1; CDR3 DNA: TGTGCCACCAGTGACTCCACCGGGACAGGGGGTGAAAAACTGTTTTTT; CDR3 protein: CATSDSTGTGGEKLFF
J gene: TRBJ2-7; clone size: NA; D gene: NA; V gene: TRBV6-2/TRBV6-3; CDR3 DNA: TGTGCCACAGTGTCCCAGGGTCTCTACGAGCAGTACTTC; CDR3 protein: CATVSQGLYEQYF
J gene: TRBJ1-3; clone size: many; D gene: NA; V gene: TRBV11-2; CDR3 DNA: TGTGCCAGCAGCCGTTTACCTGGAAACACCATATATTTT; CDR3 protein: CASSRLPGNTIYF
J gene: TRBJ1-5; clone size: many; D gene: TRBD1; V gene: TRBV7-2; CDR3 DNA: TGTGCCAGCAGCACCCGGACAGGGTTAGCTCAGCCCCAGCATTTT; CDR3 protein: CASSTRTGLAQPQHF
J gene: TRBJ2-1; clone size: many; D gene: NA; V gene: TRBV7-9; CDR3 DNA: TGTGCCAGCTTTAGGGGGGGTTCAAATGAGCAGTTCTTC; CDR3 protein: CASFRGGSNEQFF
J gene: TRBJ1-6; clone size: many; D gene: NA; V gene: TRBV7-3; CDR3 DNA: TGTGCCAGCAGCACGGACAAAGATTCACCCCTCCACTTT; CDR3 protein: CASSTDKDSPLHF
J gene: TRBJ2-1; clone size: once; D gene: TRBD1; V gene: TRBV5-1; CDR3 DNA: TGCGCCAGCAGCTGGGACAGTTACAATGAGCAGTTCTTC; CDR3 protein: CASSWDSYNEQFF
J gene: TRBJ2-1; clone size: many; D gene: NA; V gene: TRBV11-2; CDR3 DNA: TGTGCCAGCAGCTTAGATCTCCATGAGCAGTTCTTC; CDR3 protein: CASSLDLHEQFF
J gene: TRBJ2-7; clone size: NA; D gene: NA; V gene: TRBV27; CDR3 DNA: TGTGCCAGCAGGCTGCCCGGGGTTCCCGAGCAGTACTTC; CDR3 protein: CASRLPGVPEQYF
J gene: TRBJ2-7; clone size: NA; D gene: NA; V gene: TRBV27; CDR3 DNA: TGTGCCAGCAGCTTAAAACACCCCGGACCCTACGAGCAGTACTTC; CDR3 protein: CASSLKHPGPYEQYF
J gene: TRBJ2-1; clone size: NA; D gene: NA; V gene: TRBV11-2; CDR3 DNA: TGTGCCAGCAGCTTAAAAGTGAGGTTGTACAATGAGCAGTTCTTC; CDR3 protein: CASSLKVRLYNEQFF
J gene: TRBJ1-5; clone size: NA; D gene: NA; V gene: TRBV28; CDR3 DNA: TGTGCCATTAGACCCCTGCCCGGGACCAATCAGCCCCAGCATTTT; CDR3 protein: CAIRPLPGTNQPQHF
J gene: TRBJ2-7; clone size: few; D gene: TRBD1; V gene: TRBV19; CDR3 DNA: TGTGCCAGTAGTACCCGGGACAGTTCCTACGAGCAGTACTTC; CDR3 protein: CASSTRDSSYEQYF
J gene: TRBJ1-1; clone size: many; D gene: NA; V gene: TRBV12-3/TRBV12-4; CDR3 DNA: TGTGCCAGCAGAAGACGGAACACTGAAGCTTTCTTT; CDR3 protein: CASRRRNTEAFF
J gene: TRBJ1-1; clone size: many; D gene: NA; V gene: TRBV12-3/TRBV12-4; CDR3 DNA: TGTGCCAGCAGCCGAGGGGTGGCGAACACTGAAGCTTTCTTT; CDR3 protein: CASSRGVANTEAFF
J gene: TRBJ1-6; clone size: NA; D gene: NA; V gene: TRBV7-8; CDR3 DNA: TGTGCCAGCAGATCCCCCTATTCACCCCTCCACTTT; CDR3 protein: CASRSPYSPLHF
J gene: TRBJ2-2; clone size: many; D gene: NA; V gene: TRBV6-2/TRBV6-3; CDR3 DNA: TGTGCCAGCAGTTACGCGGGGGCCCACACCGGGGAGCTGTTTTTT; CDR3 protein: CASSYAGAHTGELFF
J gene: TRBJ1-2; clone size: many; D gene: TRBD1; V gene: TRBV11-1; CDR3 DNA: TGTGCCAGCAGCAACTACCGAATGGACAGGGATCACGGCTACACCTTC; CDR3 protein: CASSNYRMDRDHGYTF